These 11 T cell receptor beta chains were all obtained from the same sample, sequenced in a study of blood T cells in healthy people across ages. A second PCR, run for about 6 to 12 cycles, used a sample-barcoded 5' primer plus a J-beta primer mix. TCRdb fed the 5' RACE reads into MiXCR, producing one record per CDR3 protein. The sample contains approximately 2,000,000 distinct CDR3 sequences, approximately 40% of which appear only once. Sequencing was carried out using blood. All receptors come from a human donor in good health.

This clonotype was observed a few times. V gene TRBV12-3 or TRBV12-4 combines with J gene TRBJ2-7, with TRBD1 matching over 10 bases. The CDR3 runs 15 residues. V shed 4 bases and J 5 bases; nucleotides not matched to a gene: 8. CDR3 residues: CASSSRDRGFHEQYF. The CDR3 bases are TGTGCCAGCAGTTCCCGGGACAGGGGTTTCCACGAGCAGTACTTC.

This clonotype showed up just a few times. The chain combines TRBV24-1 with TRBJ1-1; D is unclear. The CDR3 loop spans 12 amino acids. V was clipped by 7 bases and J by 0 bases, with 5 bases between them. Germline CDR1 and CDR2: KGHDR and SFDVKD. The CDR3: CATRSLNTEAFF. The DNA for the CDR3 is TGTGCCACCAGATCATTGAACACTGAAGCTTTCTTT.

The chain is built from TRBV27 and TRBJ2-2; 8 nucleotides line up with TRBD1. V dropped 8 bases and J dropped 3; count of bases not matched to a gene: 5. The CDR3 loop spans 14 amino acids. Germline CDR1 is MNHEY and CDR2 is SMNVEV (reference sequence). CDR3 bases: TGTGCCAGCGGACAGGGCTATTACACCGGGGAGCTGTTTTTT. Translated, it gives CASGQGYYTGELFF.

This clonotype was detected only once. The germline gene is not matched at one end of the junction; a read error may be the cause. This sequence joins TRBV12-3 or TRBV12-4 and TRBJ2-3; TRBD2 matches 9 bases. This CDR3 region has 19 residues. The CDR3 loop is CASSHTLTSGTYRADAQYF. CDR3 coding DNA: TGTGCCAGCAGCCATACCCTGACTAGCGGCACCTACCGCGCAGATGCGCAGTATTTT.

CDR3 bases: TGTGCCAGCAGTCTGGAGTCGTGGGGCTACACCTTC. It yields the protein CASSLESWGYTF. The V gene is TRBV12-3 or TRBV12-4, the J gene TRBJ1-2; D unclear. The CDR3 covers 12 residues. V dropped 5 bases and J dropped 8 bases, with 12 bases sitting between them.

The chain couples TRBV6-2 or TRBV6-3 to TRBJ2-1; 10 bases map to TRBD1. The CDR3 spans 13 residues. With 6 bases clipped from V and 9 bases from J, the junction kept 5 bases outside the gene matches. Germline V lookup: CDR1 MNHEY, CDR2 SVGEGT. CDR3 sequence (DNA): TGTGCCAGCAGACCGACAGGGGGCTTTGAGCAGTTCTTC. It translates to CASRPTGGFEQFF.

V gene TRBV10-3 combines with J gene TRBJ2-1; TRBD1 matches at 7 bases. The CDR3 runs 18 residues. V trimming: 7 bases; J trimming: 5 bases; junction bases outside the gene matches: 20. Germline-derived CDR1 and CDR2 are ENHRY and SYGVKD. Written as DNA, the CDR3 is TGTGCCATCACCAAGGGAAACTCCAGGACAGGACGCAACAATGAGCAGTTCTTC. Its translation: CAITKGNSRTGRNNEQFF.

This clonotype was observed a few times. This chain links TRBV6-1 with TRBJ2-7, with unresolved D. The CDR3 extends over 15 amino acids. V shed 3 bases and J shed 4 bases, with 16 bases lying between them. Germline CDR1 is MNHNS and CDR2 is SASEGT. For the CDR3, the DNA is TGTGCCAGCAGTGAGATCCCGAGACTGACTTACGAGCAGTACTTC. This encodes CASSEIPRLTYEQYF.

The chain joins TRBV28 to TRBJ2-7, with D perhaps TRBD1 (5 bases). CDR3 length equals 13 residues. Trimming took off 6 bases at V and 4 bases at J, with 13 bases between the two ends. The germline gives CDR1 MDHEN, CDR2 SYDVKM. CDR3 region: CASRLTDLYEQYF. CDR3 nucleotide sequence: TGTGCCAGCAGATTGACAGATCTTTACGAGCAGTACTTC.

The gene calls are TRBV25-1 and TRBJ1-2; D unresolved. The CDR3 spans 16 residues. CDR1 is MGHDK and CDR2 is SYGVNS in the germline V gene. V lost 0 bases and J 2 bases, leaving 13 bases between the germline ends. CDR3 in DNA: TGTGCCAGCAGTGAATACTTTCATGAGGGCAACTATGGCTACACCTTC. It translates to CASSEYFHEGNYGYTF.

J is TRBJ1-1 and V is TRBV18, with D unresolved. Germline V CDR1 and CDR2: KGHSH, LQKENI. V was clipped by 4 bases and J by 3 bases, with 9 bases between them. The CDR3 totals 13 residues. The CDR3 loop is CASSLLFYTEAFF. The CDR3 DNA follows: TGTGCCAGCTCACTATTGTTTTACACTGAAGCTTTCTTT.